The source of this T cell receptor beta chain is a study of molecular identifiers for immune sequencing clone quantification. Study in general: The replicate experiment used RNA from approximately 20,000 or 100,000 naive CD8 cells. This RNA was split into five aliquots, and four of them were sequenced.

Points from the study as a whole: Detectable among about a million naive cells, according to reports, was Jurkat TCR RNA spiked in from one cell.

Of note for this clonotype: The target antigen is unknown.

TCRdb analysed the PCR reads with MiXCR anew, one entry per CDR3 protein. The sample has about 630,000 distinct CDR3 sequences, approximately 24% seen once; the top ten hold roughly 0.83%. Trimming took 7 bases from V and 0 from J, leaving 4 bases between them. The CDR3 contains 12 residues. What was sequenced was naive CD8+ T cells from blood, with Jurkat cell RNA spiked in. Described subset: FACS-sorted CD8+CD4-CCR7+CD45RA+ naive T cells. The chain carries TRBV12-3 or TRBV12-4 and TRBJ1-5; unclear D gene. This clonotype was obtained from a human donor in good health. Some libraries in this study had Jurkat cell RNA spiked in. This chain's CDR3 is CASMHSNQPQHF. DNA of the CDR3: TGTGCCAGCATGCATAGCAATCAGCCCCAGCATTTT.